Presented here are 10 T cell receptor beta chains from one specimen sequenced in a study of shared clonotypes between healthy human individuals. Positively selected for CCR7, the CD45RO-negative cells used as naive CD8 cells excluded terminally differentiated effector memory CD45RA+ cells. Assay: immunoSEQ multiplex PCR; the TCRdb copy retains only in-frame clones and omits some. Found here are nearly 2 million clones, less than 95% of them singletons; the top ten hold roughly 1.2%. The sequenced sample consisted of naive CD8+ T cells sorted from blood. The receptors were gathered from a man in his late teens or twenties in good health.

This clone came up a few times. The CDR3 region is CASSPLQGSGELFF. CDR3 DNA sequence: TGTGCCAGCAGCCCTCTACAGGGGAGCGGGGAGCTGTTTTTT. V is TRBV4-2 and J is TRBJ2-2, with 7 bases lining up with TRBD1. V shed 4 bases, J shed 7 bases, and the junction held 6 bases outside the gene matches. The CDR3 consists of 14 residues. CDR1 and CDR2 from the germline V gene are LGHNA and YNFKEQ.

The chain couples TRBV9 to TRBJ2-2; D is ambiguous. This CDR3 contains 14 residues. Germline V CDR1 and CDR2: SGDLS, YYNGEE. V was shortened by 4 bases and J by 8 bases, with 15 bases between the two germline ends. The CDR3 DNA sequence: TGTGCCAGCAGCCCCCTCGGCCAGGCAGGGGAGCTGTTTTTT. Residues: CASSPLGQAGELFF.

The rearrangement uses TRBV19 and TRBJ2-2; 8 positions agree with TRBD2. Per germline, CDR1 LNHDA and CDR2 SQIVND (reference sequence). This CDR3 has 16 residues. After removal of 1 base from V and 5 bases from J, the junction contained 6 bases not matched to a gene. DNA for the CDR3: TGTGCCAGTAGTATAGCGGGACTAGGGGGGACCGGGGAGCTGTTTTTT. Its translation: CASSIAGLGGTGELFF.

Of note for this clone: At the DNA level, this CDR3 is encoded by other sequences in the same sample as well. V and J are TRBV11-2 and TRBJ2-2; no definite D call. The CDR3 is 14 amino acids. The germline CDR1 and CDR2 sequences are SGHAT and FQNNGV. V shed 3 bases and J shed 3 bases, with 8 bases lying between them. The CDR3 coding sequence is TGTGCCAGCAGCTTGGGCAGTTACACCGGGGAGCTGTTTTTT. As protein: CASSLGSYTGELFF.

This clone occurred once. The V gene is TRBV5-1, the J gene TRBJ2-2; D remains unclear. With 2 bases removed from V and 7 bases from J, the gap between germline ends came to 6 bases. CDR1 and CDR2 (germline): SGHRS, YFSETQ. The CDR3 is 12 amino acids. The CDR3 reads CASSFLGGELFF. CDR3 DNA sequence: TGCGCCAGCAGCTTCCTCGGCGGGGAGCTGTTTTTT.

V usage is TRBV4-3 and J usage is TRBJ1-1, with 7 bases identical to TRBD1. Germline CDR1 LGHNA, CDR2 YSLEER. J was trimmed by 4 bases and V by 2 bases; bases with no gene match: 1. The CDR3 covers 13 residues. Written as DNA, the CDR3 is TGCGCCAGCAGCCAACCAGGGGGCACTGAAGCTTTCTTT. Protein: CASSQPGGTEAFF.

This sequence joins TRBV30 and TRBJ2-1, with D possibly being TRBD1 or TRBD2 (6 bases each). This CDR3 is 12 amino acids long. Trimming shortened V by 8 bases and J by 14 bases, and 22 bases separated the two germline ends. CDR1 is GTSNPN and CDR2 is SVGIG in the germline V gene (reference sequence). CDR3 DNA sequence: TGTGCCGGGACAACCGAGCGGGCTCCGGAGTTCTTC. It is translated as CAGTTERAPEFF.

This chain joins TRBV6-6 and TRBJ1-2; D not resolved. Per germline, CDR1 MNHNY and CDR2 SVGAGI (reference sequence). The length of the CDR3 is 16 residues. The V and J ends lost 0 bases and 5 bases respectively, with 16 bases between them. CDR3 protein: CASSYSQQDWSYGYTF. The CDR3 nucleotides are TGTGCCAGCAGTTACTCGCAGCAAGATTGGAGTTATGGCTACACCTTC.

The rearrangement links TRBV6-5 to TRBJ1-1; TRBD1 might be the D (6 bases). The CDR3 consists of 14 residues. V lost 2 bases and J lost 7, with 14 bases in between. CDR1 is MNHEY and CDR2 is SVGAGI in the germline V gene. CDR3 sequence: CASSYGGAYIEAFF. The CDR3 DNA reads TGTGCCAGCAGTTACGGGGGGGCTTACATTGAAGCTTTCTTT.

As for this clone: This specimen includes other DNA sequences encoding the same CDR3. The DNA for the CDR3 is TGTGCCAGCAGTCTCGGGACAGGGTACGAGCAGTACTTC. This gives the protein CASSLGTGYEQYF. This chain connects TRBV27 to TRBJ2-7; TRBD1 matches 9 bases. V lost 5 bases and J lost 4; bases outside the gene matches: 3. Germline lookup yields CDR1 MNHEY and CDR2 SMNVEV (reference sequence). CDR3 length: 13 amino acids.